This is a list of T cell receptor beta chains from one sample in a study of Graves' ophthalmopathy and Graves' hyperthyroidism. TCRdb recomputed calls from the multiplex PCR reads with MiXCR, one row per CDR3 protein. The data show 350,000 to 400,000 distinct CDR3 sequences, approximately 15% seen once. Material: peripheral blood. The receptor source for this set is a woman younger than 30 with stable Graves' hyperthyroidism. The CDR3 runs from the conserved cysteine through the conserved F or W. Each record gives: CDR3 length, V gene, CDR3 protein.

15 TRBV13 CASSLRGKGDSPLHF
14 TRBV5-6 CASSLAGGGHGYTF
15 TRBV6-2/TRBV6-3 CASSYSWESNQPQHF
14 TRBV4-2 CASSQVGQAYEQYF
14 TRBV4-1 CASSQDTTSYEQYF
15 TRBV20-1 CSARDVVQGNTEAFF
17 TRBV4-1 CASSQVSGTGRGYGYTF
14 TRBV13 CASSPGQLNQPQHF
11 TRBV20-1 CSANRGYGYTF
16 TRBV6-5 CASSYNTGGFSTEAFF
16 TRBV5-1 CASSFVDQGKITEAFF
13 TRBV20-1 CSAREQGDQPQHF
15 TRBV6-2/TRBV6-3 CASSYGSRVQETQYF
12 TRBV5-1 CASSLEGHEQYF
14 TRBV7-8 CASSLLLAGPEAFF
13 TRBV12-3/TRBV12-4 CASSSHGQGGLFF
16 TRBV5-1 CASRRDDRGDNQPQHF
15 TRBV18 CASSPPGFPGNTIYF
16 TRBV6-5 CASRGGRGFRNSPLHF
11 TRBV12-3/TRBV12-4 CASSTNTEAFF
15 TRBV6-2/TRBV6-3 CASSYSVAETYEQYF
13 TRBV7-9 CASSYGQSYEQYF
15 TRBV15 CATSRDPGPSYEQYF
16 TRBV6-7 CASFGTTSLKSGELFF
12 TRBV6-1 CATARGVETQYF
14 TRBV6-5 CASSYGTANSPLHF
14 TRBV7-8 CASSRDRTTGELFF
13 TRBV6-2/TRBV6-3 CASSRRTGLTQHF
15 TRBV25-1 CASSVLGGTGSGYTF
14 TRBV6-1 CASNKRGGSQPQHF
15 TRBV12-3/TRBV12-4 CASSFQGYSNQPQHF
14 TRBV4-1 CASSQVGGNYGYTF
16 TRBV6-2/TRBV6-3 CASSYSSQARPGIAFF
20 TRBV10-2 CASSGGNGDRGPNSFYEQYF
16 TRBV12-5 CASGSPRKGLYQPQHF
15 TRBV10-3 CAISESTHLGAEAFF
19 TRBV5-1 CASTSWGGGAGSSTDTQYF
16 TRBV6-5 CASSYEQVGRTETQYF
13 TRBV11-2 CASSLGRPLEQYF